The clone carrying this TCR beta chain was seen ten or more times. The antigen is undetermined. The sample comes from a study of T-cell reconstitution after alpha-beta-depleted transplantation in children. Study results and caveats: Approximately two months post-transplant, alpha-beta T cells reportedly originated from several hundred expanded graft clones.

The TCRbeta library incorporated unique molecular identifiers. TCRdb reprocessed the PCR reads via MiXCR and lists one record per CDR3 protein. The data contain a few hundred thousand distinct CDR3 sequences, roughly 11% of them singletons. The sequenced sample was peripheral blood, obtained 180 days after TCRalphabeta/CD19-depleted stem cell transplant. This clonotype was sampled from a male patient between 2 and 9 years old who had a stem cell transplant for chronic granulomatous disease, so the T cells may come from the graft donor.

In nucleotides, the CDR3 is TGCAGTGCTAGCCCCGACTACTACGAGCAGTACTTC. Its translation: CSASPDYYEQYF. The rearrangement uses TRBV20-1 and TRBJ2-7; perhaps TRBD2 as D (5 bases). The CDR3 extends over 12 amino acids. Trimming removed 3 bases at V and 3 bases at J, with 9 bases between. Germline V lookup: CDR1 DFQATT, CDR2 SNEGSKA (reference sequence).